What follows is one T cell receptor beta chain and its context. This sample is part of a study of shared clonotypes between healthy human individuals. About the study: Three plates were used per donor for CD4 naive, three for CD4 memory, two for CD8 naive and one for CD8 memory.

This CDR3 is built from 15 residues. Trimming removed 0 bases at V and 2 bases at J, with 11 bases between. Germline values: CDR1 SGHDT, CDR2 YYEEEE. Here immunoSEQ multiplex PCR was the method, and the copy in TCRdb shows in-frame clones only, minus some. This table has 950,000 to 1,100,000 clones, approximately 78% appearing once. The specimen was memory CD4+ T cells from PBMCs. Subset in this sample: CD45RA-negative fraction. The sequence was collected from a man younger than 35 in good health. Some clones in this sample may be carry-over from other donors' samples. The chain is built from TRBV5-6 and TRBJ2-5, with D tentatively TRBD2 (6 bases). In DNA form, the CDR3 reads TGTGCCAGCAGCTTGGATCCGGGGAGGCAAGAGACCCAGTACTTC. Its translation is CASSLDPGRQETQYF.